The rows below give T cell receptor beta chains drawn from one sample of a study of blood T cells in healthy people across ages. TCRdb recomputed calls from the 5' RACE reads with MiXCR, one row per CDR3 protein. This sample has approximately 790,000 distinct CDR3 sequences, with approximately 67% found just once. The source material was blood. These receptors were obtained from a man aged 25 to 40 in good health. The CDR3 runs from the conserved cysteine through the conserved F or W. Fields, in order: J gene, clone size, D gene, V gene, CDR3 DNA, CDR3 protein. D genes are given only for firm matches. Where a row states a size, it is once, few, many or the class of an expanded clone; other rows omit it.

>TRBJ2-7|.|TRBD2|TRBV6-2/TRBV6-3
TGTGCCAGCAGTAAGGGACTAGCGGGGCCCAATGAGCAGTACTTC
CASSKGLAGPNEQYF
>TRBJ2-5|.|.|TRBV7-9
TGTGCCAGCAGCTTAACACAGCACCAAGAGACCCAGTACTTC
CASSLTQHQETQYF
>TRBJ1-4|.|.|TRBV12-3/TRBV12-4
TGTGCCAGCAGGGGTTGGGAAAAACTGTTTTTT
CASRGWEKLFF
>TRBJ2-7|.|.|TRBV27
TGTGCCAGCAGCCTCCCGGACAGAACCTACGAGCAGTACTTC
CASSLPDRTYEQYF
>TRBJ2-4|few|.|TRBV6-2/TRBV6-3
TGTGCCAGCAGTTACTTGTACCGGACCAAAAACATTCAGTACTTC
CASSYLYRTKNIQYF
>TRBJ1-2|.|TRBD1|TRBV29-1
TGCAGCGTTAAGTCCGGGACAGGGGGCTTTGGCTACACCTTC
CSVKSGTGGFGYTF
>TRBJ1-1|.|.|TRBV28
TGTGCCAGCAGCCCTGAGGGGGGCTCAGACCCCCTGAACACTGAAGCTTTCTTT
CASSPEGGSDPLNTEAFF
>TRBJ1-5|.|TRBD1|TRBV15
TGTGCCACCAGCAGAGATCCTGGGACAGAATATATAATTAGCAATCAGCCCCAGCATTTT
CATSRDPGTEYIISNQPQHF
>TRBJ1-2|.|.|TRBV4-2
TGTGCCAGCAGCCCCGCTCGGGGAGGGGACTATGGCTACACCTTC
CASSPARGGDYGYTF
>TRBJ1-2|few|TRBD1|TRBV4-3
TGCGCCAGCAGCCACCGGGACAGCGACTACCTCTATGGCTACACCTTC
CASSHRDSDYLYGYTF
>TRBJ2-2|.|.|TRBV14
TGTGCCAGCAGCTTGAGGAGGGGGCAGAACACCGGGGAGCTGTTTTTT
CASSLRRGQNTGELFF
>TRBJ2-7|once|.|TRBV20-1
TGCAGTGCTAGAGAGGCAGGGAAGGGGTCTTACGAGCAGTACTTC
CSAREAGKGSYEQYF
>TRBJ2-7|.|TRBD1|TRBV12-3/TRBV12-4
TGTGCCAGCAGCCCCTCCAACGACAGGGGGTCCTACGAGCAGTACTTC
CASSPSNDRGSYEQYF